These 25 T cell receptor beta chains share one sample of origin, sequenced in a study of T cell changes during pregnancy in multiple sclerosis. The table came from immunoSEQ multiplex PCR; TCRdb's copy has only in-frame clones and leaves some out. The data show roughly 40,000 clones, with around 90% seen just once and 0.5% held by the top ten. The source was CD4+ T cells from peripheral blood mononuclear cells, collected in the second trimester of pregnancy. All receptors come from a female donor in good health, enrolled as a control in a pregnancy study.

This chain links TRBV11-3 with TRBJ2-2; 12 nucleotides match TRBD2. The J segment lost 6 bases and the V segment lost 3 bases, leaving 5 bases of the junction unmatched. CDR1 is SGHNT and CDR2 is YENEEA in the germline V gene. The CDR3 contains 16 residues. CDR3 protein: CASSFGLAGTPGELFF. CDR3 sequence (DNA): TGTGCCAGCAGCTTCGGACTAGCGGGGACACCCGGGGAGCTGTTTTTT.

As regards this clone: A read error may produce the germline difference seen at one junction end. V usage is TRBV6-1 and J usage is TRBJ2-7; no clear D gene. The CDR3 consists of 11 residues. CDR1 and CDR2 from the germline V gene are MNHNS and SASEGT. CDR3 loop: CASSERGRYFF. The CDR3 region has the DNA TGTGCCAGCAGTGAACGTGGTAGATACTTCTTC.

The sample holds one count of this clone. The V call is TRBV18, the J call TRBJ1-4, with 8 bases that match TRBD1. Germline-derived CDR1 and CDR2 are KGHSH and LQKENI. The ends lost 2 bases at V and 1 base at J; junction bases unmatched: 6. This CDR3 contains 17 residues. CDR3: CASSPIGQGLTNEKLFF. The DNA of the CDR3 is TGTGCCAGCTCACCAATCGGACAGGGTTTAACTAATGAAAAACTGTTTTTT. The whole variable domain, remainder taken from reference TRBV18 and TRBJ1-4, is NAGVMQNPRHLVRRRGQEARLRCSPMKGHSHVYWYRQLPEEGLKFMVYLQKENIIDESGMPKERFSAEFPKEGPSILRIQQVVRGDSAAYFCASSPIGQGLTNEKLFFGSGTQLSVL.

The chain is built from TRBV7-9 and TRBJ1-2, with a weak D call TRBD1 (6 bases). In germline, CDR1 is SEHNR, CDR2 FQNEAQ (reference sequence). The V end was cut by 3 bases, the J end by 6 bases, with 17 bases between. This CDR3 is 15 amino acids long. CDR3 sequence reads: CASSFRGTEVHGYTF. The CDR3, as DNA: TGTGCCAGCAGCTTTAGGGGGACGGAGGTGCATGGCTACACCTTC.

This clone was recorded a few times. The junction differs from germline at one of its ends, possibly a read error. The gene calls are TRBV18 and TRBJ1-5, with D hard to call. The germline CDR1 and CDR2 sequences are KGHSH and LQKENI. The CDR3 has 15 residues. The CDR3 is CASSPRASHNQPQHF. The DNA of the CDR3 is TGTGCCAGTTCACCACGGGCGTCTCACAATCAGCCCCAGCATTTT.

This chain connects TRBV4-3 to TRBJ2-7; 14 bases match TRBD2. CDR1 and CDR2 (germline): LGHNA, YSLEER. The V gene end was trimmed by 3 bases and the J gene end by 2 bases; junction bases not matched to a gene: 6. The CDR3 covers 17 residues. This chain's CDR3 is CASSQGGTSGSPYEQYF. CDR3 nucleotides: TGCGCCAGCAGCCAGGGGGGGACTAGCGGGAGCCCCTACGAGCAGTACTTC.

This clone appeared a few times. This chain uses TRBV6-6 with TRBJ1-5; 8 nucleotides align to TRBD1. V lost 6 bases and J lost 7; bases outside the gene matches: 8. CDR1 and CDR2 from the germline V gene are MNHNY and SVGAGI (reference sequence). The CDR3 covers 14 residues. CDR3 coding DNA: TGTGCCAGCAGCCCTTCCGACAGGGGACAGCCCCAGCATTTT. This codes for CASSPSDRGQPQHF.

In this sample, this clone turned up a few times. The CDR3 DNA reads TGTGCCAGCAAGGGGATATGGAATCAGCCCCAGCATTTT. It is translated as CASKGIWNQPQHF. The chain links TRBV6-6 to TRBJ1-5; D is perhaps TRBD1 (5 bases). This CDR3 region has 13 residues. V gave up 7 bases and J gave up 4 bases, with 11 bases separating them. Germline values: CDR1 MNHNY, CDR2 SVGAGI (reference sequence).

The chain couples TRBV19 to TRBJ2-5; 9 positions agree with TRBD1. The last part of the DNA fits TRBJ2-7 better; the J call may be wrong. Germline loops: CDR1 LNHDA, CDR2 SQIVND (reference sequence). This CDR3 comprises 15 residues. CDR3 region: CASSIDGTGSDEQYF. CDR3 in DNA: TGTGCCAGTAGTATAGATGGGACAGGGAGCGACGAGCAGTACTTC.

This clone came up once. This chain uses TRBV7-3 with TRBJ2-3; 8 bases agree with TRBD2. Germline-derived CDR1 and CDR2 are SGHTA and FQGTGA. V trimming: 2 bases; J trimming: 4 bases; junction bases outside the gene matches: 8. This CDR3 spans 16 amino acids. CDR3 bases: TGTGCCAGCAGCTTATCGGCCAGCGGGGGACCAGATACGCAGTATTTT. It yields the protein CASSLSASGGPDTQYF.

The chain joins TRBV7-2 to TRBJ2-7; D is possibly TRBD2 (5 bases). CDR1 is SGHTA and CDR2 is FQGNSA in the germline V gene. Trimming removed 4 bases from V and 3 bases from J, with 13 bases in between. The CDR3 consists of 14 residues. For the CDR3, the DNA is TGTGCCAGCAGCTCGCCATTCCGGGACTACGAGCAGTACTTC. It translates to CASSSPFRDYEQYF.

V gene TRBV19 combines with J gene TRBJ1-1, with no clear D. V was pared by 3 bases and J by 11 bases, with 16 bases between. CDR1 and CDR2 from the germline V gene are LNHDA and SQIVND (reference sequence). The CDR3 is 13 amino acids. This chain's CDR3 is CASSIDRSGEAFF. CDR3 DNA sequence: TGTGCCAGTAGTATTGACCGATCGGGAGAGGCTTTCTTT.

The chain employs TRBV29-1 and TRBJ2-1; TRBD2 matches 8 bases. The CDR3 is 14 residues long. Germline assignment: CDR1 SQVTM and CDR2 ANQGSEA. Losses at the gene ends were 0 bases for V and 8 bases for J; bases not matched to a gene: 6. CDR3 sequence reads: CSVEDSGKTHEQFF. CDR3 in DNA: TGCAGCGTTGAAGATAGCGGGAAAACCCATGAGCAGTTCTTC.

The rearrangement links TRBV5-1 to TRBJ2-3, with TRBD1 as a possible D gene (5 bases). Germline assignment: CDR1 SGHRS and CDR2 YFSETQ. With 3 bases removed from V and 0 bases from J, the gap between germline ends came to 11 bases. The CDR3 loop spans 15 amino acids. CDR3 DNA sequence: TGCGCCAGCAGCTACCCCAGACAGAGCACAGATACGCAGTATTTT. Protein sequence: CASSYPRQSTDTQYF.

The V gene is TRBV27, the J gene TRBJ1-5; 9 bases are shared with TRBD1. Germline V lookup: CDR1 MNHEY, CDR2 SMNVEV (reference sequence). The CDR3 spans 16 residues. The junction had 9 bases not matched to a gene; V was cut back by 3 bases and J by 6 bases. In DNA, the CDR3 is TGTGCCAGCAGTTTTTTGGTACAGGGGGCTCCTCAGCCCCAGCATTTT. Its translation is CASSFLVQGAPQPQHF.

The chain links TRBV14 to TRBJ2-7; 9 bases align to TRBD1. The CDR3 runs 16 residues. Germline V CDR1 and CDR2: SGHDN, FVKESK. With 4 bases clipped from V and 2 bases from J, the junction kept 9 bases outside the gene matches. The DNA for the CDR3 is TGTGCCAGCAGCCCCCGCATGGACAGGGGAACCTACGAGCAGTACTTC. Residues: CASSPRMDRGTYEQYF.

The rearrangement joins TRBV2 to TRBJ1-2; 8 nucleotides align to TRBD1. This CDR3 has 13 amino acids. V lost 6 bases and J lost 8; bases outside the gene matches: 8. The V gene's germline CDR1 is SNHLY and CDR2 FYNNEI. CDR3: CASRPTGEGGYTF. CDR3 in DNA: TGTGCCAGCAGGCCGACAGGGGAGGGCGGCTACACCTTC.

CDR3 DNA sequence: TGTGCCAGGGAGCGGGGGCCGAACAATGAGCAGTTCTTC. This encodes CARERGPNNEQFF. The chain joins TRBV2 to TRBJ2-1; TRBD2 aligns across 8 bases. CDR1 and CDR2 (germline): SNHLY, FYNNEI. The CDR3 is made up of 13 amino acids. V dropped 9 bases and J dropped 5; count of bases not matched to a gene: 6.

This clone was seen only a few times. The chain joins TRBV30 to TRBJ1-1; TRBD1 might be the D (5 bases). V lost 1 base and J 1 base, leaving 7 bases between the germline ends. The CDR3 contains 13 residues. Germline loops: CDR1 GTSNPN, CDR2 SVGIG (reference sequence). The CDR3 region is CAWSAQGNTEAFF. The CDR3 DNA reads as TGTGCCTGGAGTGCTCAGGGGAACACTGAAGCTTTCTTT.

V gene TRBV5-1 combines with J gene TRBJ1-1; tentatively, D is TRBD1 (5 bases). Per the germline V gene, CDR1 is SGHRS and CDR2 is YFSETQ. CDR3 length: 13 residues. Trimming removed 6 bases from V and 6 bases from J, with 15 bases in between. CDR3 in DNA: TGCGCCAGCATCGGGCCAGGAGGGGCTGAAGCTTTCTTT. Its protein is CASIGPGGAEAFF.

The chain uses TRBV9 and TRBJ1-2; TRBD1 might be the D (6 bases). The CDR3 is 11 residues long. Germline assignment: CDR1 SGDLS and CDR2 YYNGEE. Trimming left V 4 bases short and J 8 bases short, with 9 bases between. The CDR3 bases are TGTGCCAGCAGCAGCAGGGGCGGCTACACCTTC. Encoded protein: CASSSRGGYTF.

The chain has TRBV19 and TRBJ2-2; D remains unclear. Germline values: CDR1 LNHDA, CDR2 SQIVND (reference sequence). V was trimmed by 3 bases and J by 1 base, leaving 6 bases between them. CDR3 size: 14 residues. CDR3 loop: CASSITGNTGELFF. Written as DNA, the CDR3 is TGTGCCAGTAGTATCACGGGGAACACCGGGGAGCTGTTTTTT.

J is TRBJ2-5 and V is TRBV5-4; 12 nucleotides agree with TRBD2. The CDR3 consists of 16 residues. Germline V gives CDR1 SGHNT, CDR2 YYREEE (reference sequence). Losses at the gene ends were 0 bases for V and 6 bases for J; bases not matched to a gene: 6. The CDR3 coding sequence is TGTGCCAGCAGCTTGGATACTAGCGGGGGGCGACAGACCCAGTACTTC. This encodes CASSLDTSGGRQTQYF.

The chain links TRBV9 to TRBJ2-7; 11 bases map to TRBD2. Germline V lookup: CDR1 SGDLS, CDR2 YYNGEE. The CDR3 is 16 residues long. V was pared by 0 bases and J by 3 bases, with 5 bases of the junction left unmatched. CDR3 DNA: TGTGCCAGCAGCGTAGGCGGGACTAGCGGACTCTACGAGCAGTACTTC. Protein product: CASSVGGTSGLYEQYF.

The chain uses TRBV19 and TRBJ2-1; 12 positions agree with TRBD2. CDR1 is LNHDA, CDR2 SQIVND, per germline (reference sequence). The CDR3 contains 15 residues. V dropped 5 bases and J dropped 3; count of bases not matched to a gene: 2. The CDR3 is CASSPGLAGYNEQFF. The CDR3, as DNA: TGTGCCAGTAGTCCGGGACTAGCGGGCTACAATGAGCAGTTCTTC.